The 30 T cell receptor beta chains below were found in one sample sequenced in a study of cytomegalovirus exposure and HLA in healthy donors. Clones were sequenced by immunoSEQ multiplex PCR, and TCRdb holds only the in-frame ones, with some missing. This table has about 120,000 clones, roughly nine tenths appearing once. The sample consisted of PBMCs. Source of these receptors: a woman aged 18-29 years in good health and CMV-seronegative.

This clone was picked up one time. The chain is built from TRBV25-1 and TRBJ1-1; no clear D gene. The CDR3 spans 13 residues. V lost 6 bases to trimming and J lost 1 base, with 9 bases between them. CDR1 is MGHDK, CDR2 SYGVNS, per germline. CDR3 sequence reads: CASSQNRNTEAFF. The CDR3 DNA follows: TGTGCCAGCAGCCAAAACAGGAACACTGAAGCTTTCTTT.

The table lists this clone with a count of one. CDR3 DNA sequence: TGTGCCAGCAGCCACCGGAGCTCTGGGGCCAACGTCCTGACTTTC. This codes for CASSHRSSGANVLTF. The chain combines TRBV11-2 with TRBJ2-6; the D is unclear. V was shortened by 5 bases and J by 0 bases, with 8 bases between the two germline ends. CDR3 length equals 15 residues. Germline loops: CDR1 SGHAT, CDR2 FQNNGV. Combining the CDR3 with reference TRBV11-2 and TRBJ2-6 gives the whole variable domain EAGVAQSPRYKIIEKRQSVAFWCNPISGHATLYWYQQILGQGPKLLIQFQNNGVVDDSQLPKDRFSAERLKGVDSTLKIQPAKLEDSAVYLCASSHRSSGANVLTFGAGSRLTVL.

CDR3 region: CASSLNPPWDRGSDWSYEQYF. The CDR3 DNA follows: TGTGCCAGCAGTTTAAATCCACCGTGGGACAGGGGGAGTGATTGGTCCTACGAGCAGTACTTC. The chain carries TRBV27 and TRBJ2-7; 11 bases match TRBD1. The trim removed 2 bases at V and 1 base at J, leaving 19 bases unmatched. CDR3 size: 21 residues. Germline CDR1 and CDR2: MNHEY and SMNVEV (reference sequence).

The rearrangement uses TRBV9 and TRBJ2-3; D perhaps matches TRBD2 (6 bases). Germline values: CDR1 SGDLS, CDR2 YYNGEE. The V and J ends lost 0 bases and 0 bases respectively, with 8 bases between them. The CDR3 loop spans 15 amino acids. The CDR3 bases are TGTGCCAGCAGCGTAGGGAGCGGGAGCACAGATACGCAGTATTTT. This encodes CASSVGSGSTDTQYF.

The chain links TRBV2 to TRBJ1-4; D is ambiguous. V dropped 4 bases and J dropped 6 bases, with 3 bases sitting between them. CDR3 length equals 11 residues. Germline CDR1 reads SNHLY; CDR2 reads FYNNEI. CDR3 residues: CASSAHEKLFF. As DNA, the CDR3 is TGTGCCAGCAGTGCTCATGAAAAACTGTTTTTT.

V is TRBV15 and J is TRBJ2-5; D gene ambiguous. This CDR3 has 14 residues. CDR1 is LNHNV, CDR2 YYDKDF, per germline (reference sequence). Trimming pared 2 bases from V and 3 bases from J, leaving 10 bases between. The CDR3 reads CATSRQVFEETQYF. The CDR3 DNA reads as TGTGCCACCAGCAGACAGGTTTTCGAAGAGACCCAGTACTTC.

This clone was seen just once. The chain recombines TRBV16 with TRBJ2-1; no definite D call. The V gene's germline CDR1 is KGHSY and CDR2 FQNENV. The germline V and J ends were trimmed by 1 base and 5 bases, with 3 bases remaining between them. The CDR3 spans 12 residues. The CDR3 nucleotides are TGTGCCAGCAGCCAATTAAACAATGAGCAGTTCTTC. This translates into CASSQLNNEQFF.

V and J are TRBV30 and TRBJ1-6; D is uncertain. The CDR3 contains 15 residues. The germline V gene encodes CDR1 GTSNPN and CDR2 SVGIG (reference sequence). Trimming took off 1 base at V and 6 bases at J, with 13 bases between the two ends. As DNA, the CDR3 is TGTGCCTGGAGTGAAACCGGGTTGTCTAATTCACCCCTCCACTTT. Translating gives CAWSETGLSNSPLHF.

The V and J genes are TRBV5-6 and TRBJ2-7, with a weak D call TRBD2 (5 bases). This CDR3 region has 12 residues. Germline lookup yields CDR1 SGHDT and CDR2 YYEEEE. V lost 4 bases and J 6 bases, leaving 11 bases between the germline ends. CDR3 amino acids: CASSPTGGEQYF. The CDR3, as DNA: TGTGCCAGCAGCCCCACCGGAGGCGAGCAGTACTTC.

The rearrangement joins TRBV28 to TRBJ1-4; 9 nucleotides match TRBD1. Germline CDR1 reads MDHEN; CDR2 reads SYDVKM. The V segment lost 6 bases and the J segment 8 bases; nucleotides outside the gene matches: 7. CDR3 length: 14 amino acids. The CDR3 sequence: CASRPTGGAEKLFF. The CDR3 nucleotides read TGTGCCAGCAGGCCAACAGGGGGCGCAGAAAAACTGTTTTTT.

V gene TRBV10-3 combines with J gene TRBJ2-5; D is unclear. V was pared by 8 bases and J by 5 bases, with 9 bases between. The length of the CDR3 is 11 residues. The germline CDR1 and CDR2 sequences are ENHRY and SYGVKD. The CDR3 region is CAISKEETQYF. Here the CDR3 DNA reads TGTGCCATCTCAAAAGAGGAGACCCAGTACTTC.

This clone was found a few times. The chain recombines TRBV25-1 with TRBJ2-2; TRBD1 matches at 8 bases. Germline lookup yields CDR1 MGHDK and CDR2 SYGVNS. This CDR3 is 16 amino acids long. V dropped 5 bases and J dropped 3; count of bases not matched to a gene: 8. The CDR3 DNA sequence: TGTGCCAGCAGTCGCCGAAACAGGGGGGACACCGGGGAGCTGTTTTTT. This translates into CASSRRNRGDTGELFF.

This clone was observed once. The CDR3 here is CSVGGLGNYEQYF. As DNA, the CDR3 is TGCAGCGTGGGGGGACTAGGTAACTACGAGCAGTACTTC. V and J are TRBV29-1 and TRBJ2-7; 8 bases fit TRBD2. The ends lost 6 bases at V and 3 bases at J; junction bases unmatched: 7. The CDR3 runs to 13 residues. The germline V gene encodes CDR1 SQVTM and CDR2 ANQGSEA.

This clone was seen a single time. The chain carries TRBV7-9 and TRBJ2-2, with a weak D call TRBD1 (6 bases). The length of the CDR3 is 14 residues. In germline, CDR1 is SEHNR, CDR2 FQNEAQ (reference sequence). With 5 bases removed from V and 8 bases from J, the gap between germline ends came to 15 bases. CDR3 DNA sequence: TGTGCCAGCAGCCGGACAGTTTCAGCTGGGGAGCTGTTTTTT. It specifies CASSRTVSAGELFF.

A single count supports this clone. The chain carries TRBV23-1 and TRBJ1-3, with a tentative D call TRBD1 (5 bases). TRBV23-1 is placed among ORFs of uncertain function. This CDR3 is 19 amino acids long. The V and J ends lost 0 bases and 0 bases respectively, with 18 bases between them. CDR3: CASSQSRGGDGASGNTIYF. CDR3 in DNA: TGCGCCAGCAGTCAATCTCGGGGAGGGGACGGAGCCTCTGGAAACACCATATATTTT.

The chain couples TRBV29-1 to TRBJ2-3; D may be TRBD1 (5 bases). In germline, CDR1 is SQVTM, CDR2 ANQGSEA. Trimming pared 7 bases from V and 5 bases from J, leaving 16 bases between. This CDR3 spans 13 amino acids. This CDR3 is CSAGAGILDTQYF. The CDR3 DNA sequence: TGCAGCGCTGGGGCAGGGATTTTAGATACGCAGTATTTT.

V and J are TRBV30 and TRBJ2-1; 12 positions match TRBD2. The junction had 3 bases not matched to a gene; V was cut back by 3 bases and J by 0 bases. The CDR3 is made up of 16 amino acids. Germline V gene data show CDR1 as GTSNPN and CDR2 as SVGIG (reference sequence). CDR3 DNA sequence: TGTGCCTGGAGACCGACTAGCGGGGGCTCCTACAATGAGCAGTTCTTC. Encoded protein: CAWRPTSGGSYNEQFF. Complete variable domain (other parts from reference TRBV30 and TRBJ2-1): SQTIHQWPATLVQPVGSPLSLECTVEGTSNPNLYWYRQAAGRGLQLLFYSVGIGQISSEVPQNLSASRPQDRQFILSSKKLLLSDSGFYLCAWRPTSGGSYNEQFFGPGTRLTVL.

CDR3 DNA: TGTGCCAGCAGTCAGGGTACGGGAAACACCATATATTTT. It specifies CASSQGTGNTIYF. The chain employs TRBV2 and TRBJ1-3, with TRBD1 as a possible D gene (5 bases). The ends were cut back, 5 bases at V and 4 bases at J, with 9 bases in the middle. From germline, CDR1 is SNHLY and CDR2 FYNNEI. This CDR3 has 13 amino acids. Complete variable domain (other parts from reference TRBV2 and TRBJ1-3): EPEVTQTPSHQVTQMGQEVILRCVPISNHLYFYWYRQILGQKVEFLVSFYNNEISEKSEIFDDQFSVERPDGSNFTLKIRSTKLEDSAMYFCASSQGTGNTIYFGEGSWLTVV.

This clone was seen only once. V is TRBV6-1 and J is TRBJ2-3, with TRBD1 identical over 8 bases. This CDR3 region has 15 residues. In germline, CDR1 is MNHNS, CDR2 SASEGT. The V and J ends lost 4 bases and 5 bases, in that order; junction bases with no gene match: 8. CDR3 amino acids: CASSGQGTTIDTQYF. CDR3 in DNA: TGTGCCAGCAGTGGACAGGGGACCACAATAGATACGCAGTATTTT.

V is TRBV19 and J is TRBJ2-2; a possible D gene is TRBD1 (5 bases). Deletions cut 4 bases from V and 0 bases from J, with 12 bases between. This CDR3 has 16 residues. Germline-derived CDR1 and CDR2 are LNHDA and SQIVND (reference sequence). The CDR3 coding sequence is TGTGCCAGTAGTAGGGGCCTATTCGCGAACACCGGGGAGCTGTTTTTT. Translating gives CASSRGLFANTGELFF.

The V gene is TRBV5-1, the J gene TRBJ2-2, with TRBD1 matching 7 bases. Trimming cost V 3 bases and J 2 bases; bases outside gene matches: 10. Germline CDR1 reads SGHRS; CDR2 reads YFSETQ. There are 17 residues in the CDR3. CDR3 protein: CASSWILGTANTGELFF. CDR3 bases: TGCGCCAGCAGCTGGATTCTCGGGACAGCTAACACCGGGGAGCTGTTTTTT.

This chain connects TRBV28 to TRBJ2-7, with D perhaps TRBD2 (5 bases). V lost 11 bases to trimming and J lost 2 bases, with 13 bases between them. The CDR3 totals 12 residues. Germline V CDR1 and CDR2: MDHEN, SYDVKM. The CDR3 is CAGSDGTYEQYF. CDR3 coding DNA: TGTGCCGGTTCGGACGGGACCTACGAGCAGTACTTC.

The gene calls are TRBV6-5 and TRBJ2-2, with a weak D call TRBD2 (6 bases). This CDR3 spans 15 amino acids. V gave up 6 bases and J gave up 3 bases, with 14 bases separating them. Germline CDR1 MNHEY, CDR2 SVGAGI. CDR3 loop: CASRVAGTHTGELFF. The CDR3 DNA follows: TGTGCCAGCAGGGTGGCGGGGACTCACACCGGGGAGCTGTTTTTT.

V is TRBV5-1 and J is TRBJ1-1; D might be TRBD1 (6 bases). V lost 3 bases, J lost 0 bases, and 18 bases lay in between. The CDR3 contains 17 residues. Germline V CDR1 and CDR2: SGHRS, YFSETQ. The CDR3 sequence: CASSYDLDSIMNTEAFF. CDR3 sequence (DNA): TGCGCCAGCAGCTATGATTTGGACAGTATAATGAACACTGAAGCTTTCTTT.

This clone was seen just once. The chain has TRBV6-5 and TRBJ1-2, with D unclear. Germline V gives CDR1 MNHEY, CDR2 SVGAGI. The ends were cut back, 0 bases at V and 6 bases at J, with 11 bases in the middle. This CDR3 has 14 amino acids. CDR3: CASSYSRVLDGYTF. CDR3 nucleotide sequence: TGTGCCAGCAGTTACTCGAGGGTTTTGGATGGCTACACCTTC.

CDR3 nucleotides: TGCGCCAGCAGCCAAGGTGTGGGAGAGTCTGGGGCCAACGTCCTGACTTTC. It encodes CASSQGVGESGANVLTF. This chain uses TRBV4-1 with TRBJ2-6, with D perhaps TRBD2 (5 bases). This CDR3 is 17 amino acids long. Germline CDR1 and CDR2: MGHRA and YSYEKL. Trimming shortened V by 1 base and J by 1 base, and 11 bases separated the two germline ends.

This sequence joins TRBV27 and TRBJ2-7; 7 bases align to TRBD1. The CDR3 sequence is 14 residues long. Germline CDR1 reads MNHEY; CDR2 reads SMNVEV (reference sequence). Trimming took 9 bases from V and 0 from J; bases not matched to a gene: 8. In nucleotides, the CDR3 is TGTGCCAGTTGGGGGACAGAGTCCTCCTACGAGCAGTACTTC. Protein sequence: CASWGTESSYEQYF.

This clone was detected once. The CDR3: CASNKPGYGNEQFF. Written as DNA, the CDR3 is TGTGCCAGCAATAAGCCAGGGTACGGCAATGAGCAGTTCTTC. The rearrangement links TRBV27 to TRBJ2-1, with D maybe TRBD1 (5 bases). There are 14 residues in the CDR3. CDR1 and CDR2 (germline): MNHEY, SMNVEV (reference sequence). The ends were cut back, 7 bases at V and 6 bases at J, with 16 bases in the middle.

CDR3 amino acids: CASSPLIGGYETEAFF. The CDR3 nucleotides are TGCGCCAGCAGTCCACTTATCGGGGGGTATGAAACTGAAGCTTTCTTT. The chain recombines TRBV10-1 with TRBJ1-1, with TRBD1 as a possible D gene (5 bases). V was shortened by 5 bases and J by 5 bases, with 21 bases between the two germline ends. The germline CDR1 and CDR2 sequences are WNHNN and SYGVQD (reference sequence). The CDR3 runs to 16 residues.

This clone was recorded once. The rearrangement links TRBV4-2 to TRBJ1-4, with D perhaps TRBD1 (6 bases). The V end lost 4 bases, the J end lost 6 bases, and 12 bases lay between the germline ends. The CDR3 spans 14 residues. CDR1 and CDR2 (germline): LGHNA, YNFKEQ. CDR3 amino acids: CASSLGTTDEKLFF. The CDR3 DNA reads TGTGCCAGCAGCCTCGGGACAACAGATGAAAAACTGTTTTTT.